The TCR beta chain described here comes from a study of technical replicates of blood from a few donors. This clone was counted once. Trimming removed 4 bases from V and 5 bases from J, with 14 bases in between. This CDR3 region has 14 residues. Germline CDR1 is MDHEN and CDR2 is SYDVKM. The data were produced by immunoSEQ multiplex PCR, yet TCRdb's version contains in-frame clones alone and is incomplete. This sample yields roughly 72,000 clones, of which about nine tenths are seen a single time; 0.3% to 0.45% belongs to the top ten. The V and J genes are TRBV28 and TRBJ1-1, with a possible D match to TRBD1 (6 bases). Sequenced: T cells isolated from PBMCs. The receptor was derived from a human donor in good health. CDR3 nucleotide sequence: TGTGCCAGCAGTTCCCACAGGGAAGTGACTGAAGCTTTCTTT. The encoded protein is CASSSHREVTEAFF.